These 20 T cell receptor beta chains share one sample of origin, sequenced in a study of blood T cell repertoires in COVID-19. Assay: immunoSEQ multiplex PCR; the TCRdb copy retains only in-frame clones and omits some. The repertoire includes some 90,000 clones, 89% of them detected once, and about 8.1% sits in the top ten. Sequencing was carried out using peripheral blood. The receptors come from a man aged 50 to 59 with acute or convalescent COVID-19.

The gene calls are TRBV6-5 and TRBJ2-3, with 8 bases identical to TRBD2. V gave up 7 bases and J gave up 3 bases; unmatched junction bases: 9. Germline V gene lookup returns CDR1 MNHEY and CDR2 SVGAGI. CDR3 length equals 15 residues. CDR3 amino acids: CASTRGGSGTDTQYF. The CDR3 bases are TGTGCCAGCACCCGGGGGGGAAGCGGGACAGATACGCAGTATTTT.

The genes are TRBV10-3 and TRBJ2-1; 14 bases align to TRBD2. V lost 2 bases to trimming and J lost 1 base; unmatched junction nucleotides: 7. CDR1 is ENHRY and CDR2 is SYGVKD in the germline V gene. The CDR3 is made up of 19 amino acids. CDR3 DNA sequence: TGTGCCATCAGTGAGAGGACTAGCGGGGGGTCAGCGTCCTACAATGAGCAGTTCTTC. This codes for CAISERTSGGSASYNEQFF.

The rearrangement links TRBV18 to TRBJ1-1; weak D call: TRBD1 (5 bases). The germline V gene has CDR1 KGHSH and CDR2 LQKENI. This CDR3 comprises 14 residues. Deletions cut 3 bases from V and 7 bases from J, with 15 bases between. CDR3 residues: CASSPPSRAFEAFF. In nucleotides, the CDR3 is TGTGCCAGCTCACCTCCATCCAGGGCCTTTGAAGCTTTCTTT.

The chain joins TRBV25-1 to TRBJ2-3, with D possibly TRBD1 on 6 matching bases. The CDR3 consists of 14 residues. CDR1 is MGHDK and CDR2 is SYGVNS in the germline V gene. The V end was cut by 1 base, the J end by 9 bases, with 14 bases between. Written as DNA, the CDR3 is TGTGCCAGCAGTGAATCAACCGGGACAAGGACGCAGTATTTT. Residues: CASSESTGTRTQYF.

The V and J genes are TRBV7-8 and TRBJ1-6; 8 bases align to TRBD1. CDR3 length: 13 residues. CDR1 is SGHVS, CDR2 FQNEAQ, per germline. The V gene end was trimmed by 4 bases and the J gene end by 11 bases; junction bases not matched to a gene: 4. The CDR3 DNA reads TGTGCCAGCAGCTCGAACAGGGGGGCACCCCTCCACTTT. Encoded protein: CASSSNRGAPLHF.

The V call is TRBV9, the J call TRBJ1-2, with D tentatively TRBD1 (5 bases). The CDR3 extends over 17 amino acids. V was trimmed by 3 bases and J by 5 bases, leaving 23 bases between them. Germline values: CDR1 SGDLS, CDR2 YYNGEE. The chain's CDR3 is CASSASLPGRGRYGYTF. CDR3 coding DNA: TGTGCCAGCAGCGCTTCGCTTCCGGGACGGGGGAGGTATGGCTACACCTTC. Full variable domain (missing parts from reference TRBV9 and TRBJ1-2): DSGVTQTPKHLITATGQRVTLRCSPRSGDLSVYWYQQSLDQGLQFLIQYYNGEERAKGNILERFSAQQFPDLHSELNLSSLELGDSALYFCASSASLPGRGRYGYTFGSGTRLTVV.

This chain connects TRBV28 to TRBJ1-2, with a tentative D call TRBD1 (5 bases). The length of the CDR3 is 13 residues. V shed 2 bases and J shed 4 bases, with 8 bases lying between them. Germline V gene sequence: CDR1 MDHEN, CDR2 SYDVKM. The DNA for the CDR3 is TGTGCCAGCAGTTTAAGGGGTTTCTATGGCTACACCTTC. Its protein is CASSLRGFYGYTF.

This clone was seen only a few times. The chain carries TRBV18 and TRBJ1-4; D is uncertain. The germline V and J ends were trimmed by 3 bases and 2 bases, with 10 bases remaining between them. CDR1 and CDR2 (germline): KGHSH, LQKENI. This CDR3 contains 15 residues. CDR3 nucleotide sequence: TGTGCCAGCTCACCCGCGGTGGCGACTAATGAAAAACTGTTTTTT. It yields the protein CASSPAVATNEKLFF.

J is TRBJ1-1 and V is TRBV28; the D gene is possibly TRBD1 (5 bases). Trimming pared 6 bases from V and 0 bases from J, leaving 8 bases between. There are 13 residues in the CDR3. Germline V CDR1 and CDR2: MDHEN, SYDVKM. This CDR3 reads CASRTTVNTEAFF. CDR3 DNA sequence: TGTGCCAGCAGGACGACAGTGAACACTGAAGCTTTCTTT. Full variable domain (outside the CDR3, taken from reference TRBV28 and TRBJ1-1): DVKVTQSSRYLVKRTGEKVFLECVQDMDHENMFWYRQDPGLGLRLIYFSYDVKMKEKGDIPEGYSVSREKKERFSLILESASTNQTSMYLCASRTTVNTEAFFGQGTRLTVV.

The V gene is TRBV24-1, the J gene TRBJ1-2; 11 bases are shared with TRBD1. CDR3 length equals 14 residues. CDR1 KGHDR and CDR2 SFDVKD come from the germline V gene. Losses at the gene ends were 4 bases for V and 7 bases for J; bases not matched to a gene: 4. The CDR3 DNA follows: TGTGCCACCAGTGACCGGACAGGGGGCGGTGGCTACACCTTC. Its protein product is CATSDRTGGGGYTF.

The chain uses TRBV29-1 and TRBJ2-7, with D tentatively TRBD1 (5 bases). This CDR3 is 13 amino acids long. The ends were cut back, 4 bases at V and 0 bases at J, with 10 bases in the middle. Germline-derived CDR1 and CDR2 are SQVTM and ANQGSEA. The CDR3: CSVVSDSSYEQYV. DNA of the CDR3: TGCAGCGTTGTTTCAGACAGCTCCTACGAGCAGTACGTC.

This clone was detected once. The junction differs from germline at one of its ends, possibly a read error. This chain uses TRBV3-1 (or the pseudogene TRBV3-2) with TRBJ1-2; D is uncertain. Germline V lookup: CDR1 LGHDT, CDR2 YNNKEL (reference sequence). The CDR3 has 13 amino acids. CDR3 residues: CASSQENRRILDF. CDR3 coding DNA: TGTGCCAGCAGCCAAGAAAACAGACGTATACTAGACTTC.

On this clone: A junction boundary mismatches the germline segment, possibly from a read error. This chain links TRBV18 with TRBJ1-2; D is perhaps TRBD1 (5 bases). This CDR3 spans 14 amino acids. In germline, CDR1 is KGHSH, CDR2 LQKENI. The CDR3 sequence is CASSPGGDFPSSPF. For the CDR3, the DNA is TGTGCCAGCTCACCAGGGGGGGACTTCCCTTCCTCCCCCTTC.

The chain carries TRBV21-1 and TRBJ2-6; the table's D call of TRBD1 was not tested on the DNA. TRBV21-1 is designated a pseudogene. CDR3 length: 18 amino acids. This chain's CDR3 is CASSSSGTGVSGANVLTF. The CDR3 bases are TGTGCCAGCAGCAGCTCCGGGACAGGTGTATCTGGGGCCAACGTCCTGACTTTC.

The chain couples TRBV15 to TRBJ1-6, with 7 bases matching TRBD1. The germline CDR1 and CDR2 sequences are LNHNV and YYDKDF (reference sequence). Germline trimming cut 5 bases from V and 7 bases from J; bases unmatched to any gene: 11. The CDR3 is made up of 16 amino acids. The CDR3 sequence is CATSGKGGAENSPLHF. For the CDR3, the DNA is TGTGCCACCAGCGGAAAAGGGGGCGCTGAGAATTCACCCCTCCACTTT.

V and J are TRBV18 and TRBJ1-4; D is unclear. CDR3 length: 13 residues. CDR1 and CDR2 from the germline V gene are KGHSH and LQKENI. Trimming removed 3 bases from V and 5 bases from J, with 7 bases in between. For the CDR3, the DNA is TGTGCCAGCTCACCTTCCAGAAATGAAAAACTGTTTTTT. It encodes CASSPSRNEKLFF.

The chain links TRBV28 to TRBJ1-4; D gene uncertain. This CDR3 has 15 amino acids. The V end lost 3 bases, the J end lost 7 bases, and 15 bases lay between the germline ends. CDR1 and CDR2 (germline): MDHEN, SYDVKM. CDR3 in DNA: TGTGCCAGCAGTTTGTCTCGTCCCGTCGGTGAAAAACTGTTTTTT. Protein sequence: CASSLSRPVGEKLFF. Supplemented by reference TRBV28 and TRBJ1-4, the full variable domain reads DVKVTQSSRYLVKRTGEKVFLECVQDMDHENMFWYRQDPGLGLRLIYFSYDVKMKEKGDIPEGYSVSREKKERFSLILESASTNQTSMYLCASSLSRPVGEKLFFGSGTQLSVL.

The V and J genes are TRBV7-2 and TRBJ2-2; 8 bases align to TRBD2. The J segment lost 4 bases and the V segment lost 6 bases, leaving 13 bases of the junction unmatched. Per germline, CDR1 SGHTA and CDR2 FQGNSA. The CDR3 totals 17 residues. CDR3 nucleotides: TGTGCCAGCAGACAATCGAAAGCGGGGGCCGCCACCGGGGAGCTGTTTTTT. Translated: CASRQSKAGAATGELFF.

This sequence joins TRBV5-1 and TRBJ1-1; a possible D gene is TRBD1 (6 bases). Trimming cost V 4 bases and J 6 bases, with 13 bases left between them. There are 13 residues in the CDR3. The germline CDR1 and CDR2 sequences are SGHRS and YFSETQ. The DNA for the CDR3 is TGCGCCAGCAGCCCTCAGGGGCGACCTGAAGCTTTCTTT. This encodes CASSPQGRPEAFF. Together with reference TRBV5-1 and TRBJ1-1, the CDR3 gives the full variable domain: KAGVTQTPRYLIKTRGQQVTLSCSPISGHRSVSWYQQTPGQGLQFLFEYFSETQRNKGNFPGRFSGRQFSNSRSEMNVSTLELGDSALYLCASSPQGRPEAFFGQGTRLTVV.

The chain employs TRBV7-8 and TRBJ2-5; no clear D gene. Per germline, CDR1 SGHVS and CDR2 FQNEAQ. The CDR3 is made up of 15 amino acids. The V end was cut by 1 base, the J end by 5 bases, with 14 bases between. CDR3 in amino acids: CASSLGEQRFETQYF. CDR3 coding DNA: TGTGCCAGCAGCTTAGGCGAGCAGAGGTTCGAGACCCAGTACTTC. Based on the CDR3 plus reference TRBV7-8 and TRBJ2-5, the full variable domain is GAGVSQSPRYKVAKRGQDVALRCDPISGHVSLFWYQQALGQGPEFLTYFQNEAQLDKSGLPSDRFFAERPEGSVSTLKIQRTQQEDSAVYLCASSLGEQRFETQYFGPGTRLLVL.